Listed below are T cell receptor beta chains from one sample, sequenced in a study of regulatory and conventional T cells in RAG deficiency. Profiling relied on immunoSEQ multiplex PCR, and the TCRdb table lists in-frame clones only, not all of them. The data contain 5,500 to 8,500 clones, roughly four fifths of them singletons. The same data also contributed to another study, on regulatory T cells.

The sample taken for sequencing was CD8+ T cells sorted from blood. These receptors were taken from a human donor in good health. CDR3s include the opening cysteine and the closing phenylalanine or tryptophan. Fields, in order: clone size, V gene, J gene, D gene, CDR3 protein, CDR3 DNA. The D gene is left open where the match is weak. Some rows mark clone size as missing; the rest say once, few, many or name a class of expanded clone.

NA	TRBV6-1	TRBJ1-1	NA	CAISELIAANTEAFF	TGTGCCATCAGTGAACTGATCGCGGCGAACACTGAAGCTTTCTTT
NA	TRBV13	TRBJ2-3	NA	CASSLGSRTDTQYF	TGTGCCAGCAGCTTGGGGTCACGCACAGATACGCAGTATTTT
NA	TRBV6-1	TRBJ1-4	NA	CASRQGATNEKLFF	TGTGCCAGCAGACAGGGCGCAACTAATGAAAAACTGTTTTTT
NA	TRBV11-3	TRBJ2-7	TRBD1	CASTHDRGPYEQYF	TGTGCCAGCACCCATGACAGGGGGCCCTACGAGCAGTACTTC
few	TRBV30	TRBJ1-2	NA	CAWRRGHPYGYTF	TGTGCCTGGAGGAGGGGACATCCCTATGGCTACACCTTC
NA	TRBV10-1	TRBJ1-3	NA	CAKIQGTTGNTIYF	TGCGCCAAGATACAGGGAACAACTGGAAACACCATATATTTT
NA	TRBV6-6	TRBJ2-2	NA	CASSYGVTGELFF	TGTGCCAGCAGTTACGGAGTGACGGGGGAGCTGTTTTTT
NA	TRBV30	TRBJ2-3	NA	CAAIMWYFTDTQYF	TGTGCCGCCATAATGTGGTACTTCACAGATACGCAGTATTTT
NA	TRBV27	TRBJ2-1	TRBD1	CASSLPDRGPYNEQFF	TGTGCCAGCAGTTTACCGGACAGGGGGCCATACAATGAGCAGTTCTTC
NA	TRBV4-1	TRBJ2-3	NA	CASSRESGADTQYF	TGCGCCAGCAGCCGTGAATCGGGGGCAGATACGCAGTATTTT
NA	TRBV18	TRBJ2-5	TRBD1	CASSPTPGQGDETQYF	TGTGCCAGCTCGCCAACACCGGGACAGGGGGACGAGACCCAGTACTTC
few	TRBV6-4	TRBJ2-2	NA	CASSDRDTGELFF	TGTGCCAGCAGTGACAGGGACACCGGGGAGCTGTTTTTT
NA	TRBV9	TRBJ1-5	NA	CASSTQDSNQPQHF	TGTGCCAGCAGTACACAGGATAGCAATCAGCCCCAGCATTTT
NA	TRBV4-2	TRBJ1-3	TRBD1	CASSHLGQGASGNTIYF	TGTGCCAGCAGCCACCTCGGACAGGGAGCCTCTGGAAACACCATATATTTT
NA	TRBV9	TRBJ1-1	NA	CASSVEADGHLYAEAFF	TGTGCCAGCAGCGTAGAGGCCGATGGACACTTATACGCTGAAGCTTTCTTT
NA	TRBV6-5	TRBJ1-2	TRBD1	CASSYSPDRANGYTF	TGTGCCAGCAGTTACTCCCCCGACAGGGCCAATGGCTACACCTTC
NA	TRBV2	TRBJ1-1	NA	CASRDPVGSEAFF	TGTGCCAGCAGGGACCCGGTAGGCAGTGAAGCTTTCTTT
few	TRBV11-2	TRBJ2-7	TRBD1	CASSKGQGALYEQYF	TGTGCCAGCAGCAAAGGACAGGGGGCGCTTTACGAGCAGTACTTC
NA	TRBV7-9	TRBJ1-1	NA	CASSLASPGVEAFF	TGTGCCAGCAGCTTAGCAAGTCCGGGGGTTGAAGCTTTCTTT
NA	TRBV11-3	TRBJ1-4	TRBD1	CASSPSGDRVNEKLFF	TGTGCCAGCAGCCCTAGCGGGGACAGGGTAAATGAAAAACTGTTTTTT
NA	TRBV9	TRBJ2-2	NA	CASSVEGRHTLNTGELFF	TGTGCCAGCAGCGTAGAGGGACGACACACCCTGAACACCGGGGAGCTGTTTTTT
NA	TRBV11-1	TRBJ1-2	TRBD1	CASSVPGGLAYGYTF	TGTGCCAGCAGCGTCCCAGGGGGCCTTGCCTATGGCTACACCTTC
NA	TRBV6-5	TRBJ1-2	NA	CASRPSPGEAYGYTF	TGTGCCAGCCGCCCTTCCCCAGGGGAAGCCTATGGCTACACCTTC
NA	TRBV7-6	TRBJ2-5	TRBD1	CASQGQAAQETQYF	TGTGCCAGTCAAGGACAGGCAGCGCAAGAGACCCAGTACTTC
NA	TRBV30	TRBJ2-7	NA	CAWEGGYEQYF	TGTGCCTGGGAGGGGGGCTACGAGCAGTACTTC
once	TRBV5-1	TRBJ2-7	NA	CASSLEGGGDEQYF	TGTGCCAGCAGCTTGGAGGGGGGAGGCGACGAGCAGTACTTC
NA	TRBV2	TRBJ2-5	TRBD2	CASSEEGLAGGSWETQYF	TGTGCCAGCAGTGAGGAGGGGCTAGCGGGGGGGTCCTGGGAGACCCAGTACTTC
NA	TRBV6-4	TRBJ1-1	NA	CASSDSMGTEAFF	TGTGCCAGCAGTGACTCGATGGGGACTGAAGCTTTCTTT
NA	TRBV29-1	TRBJ1-1	NA	CSSEWGRGTEAFF	TGCAGCTCCGAATGGGGCAGGGGCACTGAAGCTTTCTTT
NA	TRBV6-4	TRBJ1-5	NA	CNGNYSNQPQHF	TGTAATGGCAATTATAGCAATCAGCCCCAGCATTTT
NA	TRBV7-2	TRBJ2-3	NA	CASSLWVGDTQYF	TGTGCCAGCAGCTTGTGGGTGGGCGATACGCAGTATTTT
NA	TRBV6-6	TRBJ1-5	TRBD1	CASRGQGLNQPQHF	TGTGCCAGCCGTGGACAGGGTCTCAATCAGCCCCAGCATTTT
NA	TRBV27	TRBJ1-1	NA	CASGTNPGGTEAFF	TGTGCCAGCGGTACCAACCCCGGAGGGACTGAAGCTTTCTTT
few	TRBV6-4	TRBJ2-3	NA	CASSDGLYGDTQYF	TGTGCCAGCAGTGATGGGCTGTACGGGGATACGCAGTATTTT
NA	TRBV2	TRBJ1-4	NA	CASSDFAGREDNEKLFF	TGTGCCAGCAGTGACTTCGCAGGGAGGGAAGATAATGAAAAACTGTTTTTT
NA	TRBV28	TRBJ2-7	NA	CASSFPQGRPYEQYF	TGTGCCAGCAGTTTCCCGCAGGGGCGCCCCTACGAGCAGTACTTC
NA	TRBV9	TRBJ1-2	NA	CASSVAGGWAPDGGYTF	TGTGCCAGCAGCGTAGCCGGGGGGTGGGCTCCCGACGGAGGCTACACCTTC
NA	TRBV7-2	TRBJ1-1	NA	CASSYDGSTEAFF	TGTGCCAGCAGCTACGACGGGTCCACTGAAGCTTTCTTT
NA	TRBV2	TRBJ1-1	NA	CATRTSTEAFF	TGTGCCACTCGTACCTCGACTGAAGCTTTCTTT
few	TRBV7-3	TRBJ2-7	NA	CASSLMVQYGHEQYF	TGTGCCAGCAGCTTAATGGTACAGTATGGCCACGAGCAGTACTTC
NA	TRBV6-5	TRBJ1-2	NA	CASSYPTGRNYGYTF	TGTGCCAGCAGTTATCCGACAGGACGCAACTATGGCTACACCTTC
NA	TRBV6-5	TRBJ2-1	NA	CASSYSSTVNNEQFF	TGTGCCAGCAGTTACTCGTCAACAGTAAACAATGAGCAGTTCTTC
NA	TRBV6-6	TRBJ1-5	NA	CASSQGYSNQPQHF	TGTGCCAGCAGCCAGGGGTATAGCAATCAGCCCCAGCATTTT
NA	TRBV10-2	TRBJ2-3	NA	CASSGATDTQYF	TGCGCCAGCTCAGGGGCGACAGATACGCAGTATTTT
NA	TRBV10-3	TRBJ1-1	TRBD1	CAISGHRGNTEAFF	TGTGCCATCAGTGGGCACAGGGGGAACACTGAAGCTTTCTTT
NA	TRBV6-5	TRBJ1-4	NA	CASSYAGREKLFF	TGTGCCAGCAGTTACGCGGGGCGGGAAAAACTGTTTTTT
NA	TRBV11-2	TRBJ1-1	NA	CASSSGGTEAFF	TGTGCCAGCAGTTCGGGGGGCACTGAAGCTTTCTTT